What follows are 9 T cell receptor beta chains derived from one specimen sequenced in a study of T cell responses to AZD1222 COVID-19 vaccine. Sequencing used immunoSEQ multiplex PCR; TCRdb keeps in-frame clones, though not all of them. The sample shows 90,000 to 130,000 clones, roughly nine tenths of them seen only once. The starting material was peripheral blood, obtained on day 0 of MenACWY control vaccination. Receptors were obtained from an adult in good health.

The chain couples TRBV7-9 to TRBJ1-1; 7 positions match TRBD1. CDR1 and CDR2 from the germline V gene are SEHNR and FQNEAQ (reference sequence). V was pared by 2 bases and J by 2 bases, with 8 bases of the junction left unmatched. This CDR3 comprises 16 residues. The CDR3, as DNA: TGTGCCAGCAGCTTAAGACCGGGACAGTTAAACACTGAAGCTTTCTTT. Translated: CASSLRPGQLNTEAFF.

Remarks on this clone: Other DNA sequences in the sample encode the same CDR3. V and J are TRBV4-3 and TRBJ2-7, with D perhaps being TRBD1 or TRBD2 (6 bases each). CDR3 length equals 14 residues. V lost 1 base and J 1 base, leaving 8 bases between the germline ends. Germline V CDR1 and CDR2: LGHNA, YSLEER. The CDR3 protein is CASSQGGGSYEQYF. The CDR3 coding sequence is TGCGCCAGCAGCCAAGGAGGGGGGTCCTACGAGCAGTACTTC.

This chain connects TRBV6-4 to TRBJ1-1; TRBD1 is a possible D gene (5 bases). From germline, CDR1 is MRHNA and CDR2 SNTAGT. There are 14 residues in the CDR3. With 10 bases removed from V and 4 bases from J, the gap between germline ends came to 19 bases. In DNA, the CDR3 is TGTGCCACAACTACATCTCAGGGATCCACTGAAGCTTTCTTT. This encodes CATTTSQGSTEAFF.

The rearrangement links TRBV19 to TRBJ2-2; possible D gene TRBD2, 6 bases. Germline V gives CDR1 LNHDA, CDR2 SQIVND (reference sequence). This CDR3 is 16 amino acids long. V lost 5 bases to trimming and J lost 3 bases, with 16 bases between them. CDR3 protein: CASSQMGGWYTGELFF. The CDR3 region has the DNA TGTGCCAGTAGTCAGATGGGGGGATGGTACACCGGGGAGCTGTTTTTT.

This chain uses TRBV5-1 with TRBJ2-3; D might be TRBD1 or TRBD2, each matching 5 bases. Germline-derived CDR1 and CDR2 are SGHRS and YFSETQ. CDR3 length: 15 residues. The V gene lost 4 bases and the J gene lost 0 bases, with 12 bases spanning the gap. CDR3: CASSGGPMSTDTQYF. CDR3 coding DNA: TGCGCCAGCAGCGGGGGACCAATGAGCACAGATACGCAGTATTTT.

The V gene is TRBV7-8, the J gene TRBJ2-2; D ambiguous. The CDR3 consists of 13 residues. The germline CDR1 and CDR2 sequences are SGHVS and FQNEAQ. Trimming took off 5 bases at V and 1 base at J, with 5 bases between the two ends. The CDR3 region has the DNA TGTGCCAGCAGCCCAGTGAACACCGGGGAGCTGTTTTTT. This codes for CASSPVNTGELFF.

This chain joins TRBV6-5 and TRBJ1-4, with D maybe TRBD1 (6 bases). CDR3 length: 15 residues. Per germline, CDR1 MNHEY and CDR2 SVGAGI. V was clipped by 6 bases and J by 5 bases, with 16 bases between them. Here the CDR3 reads CASSYRGRGNEKLFF. CDR3 in DNA: TGTGCCAGCAGCTACCGGGGGCGGGGGAATGAAAAACTGTTTTTT.

The gene calls are TRBV27 and TRBJ1-2, with TRBD1 matching over 11 bases. After removal of 4 bases from V and 2 bases from J, the junction contained 3 bases not matched to a gene. Germline lookup yields CDR1 MNHEY and CDR2 SMNVEV (reference sequence). The CDR3 consists of 15 residues. The CDR3 nucleotides read TGTGCCAGCAGTTACGGGACAGGGGGGAACTATGGCTACACCTTC. It codes for CASSYGTGGNYGYTF.

The chain employs TRBV4-3 and TRBJ1-6; D is possibly TRBD1 (5 bases). This CDR3 comprises 16 residues. Trimming shortened V by 0 bases and J by 16 bases, and 22 bases separated the two germline ends. CDR1 and CDR2 from the germline V gene are LGHNA and YSLEER. The CDR3 DNA follows: TGCGCCAGCAGCCAAGATTCTTCAGGGCGAAGTAGGGAACTCCACTTT. Translating it yields CASSQDSSGRSRELHF.